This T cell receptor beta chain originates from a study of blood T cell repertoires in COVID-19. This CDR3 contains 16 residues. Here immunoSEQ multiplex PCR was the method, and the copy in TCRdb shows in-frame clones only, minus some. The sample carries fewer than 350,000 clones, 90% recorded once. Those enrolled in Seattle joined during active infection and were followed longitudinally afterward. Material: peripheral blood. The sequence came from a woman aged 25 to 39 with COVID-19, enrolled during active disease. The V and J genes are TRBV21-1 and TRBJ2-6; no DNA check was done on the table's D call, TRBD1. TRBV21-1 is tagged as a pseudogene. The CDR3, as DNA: TGTGCCAGCAGCAAAGGGGCCCACTCTGGGGCCAACGTCCTGACTTTC. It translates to CASSKGAHSGANVLTF.